One and the same sample provided the 17 T cell receptor beta chains below, sequenced in a study of tumor-infiltrating lymphocytes in oesophageal squamous cell carcinoma. TCRdb reprocessed the PCR reads with MiXCR, giving one entry per CDR3 protein. Of 10,000 to 14,000 distinct CDR3 sequences in the sample, over 50% were seen once. The sequenced sample was esophageal tumor tissue. The receptors were sampled from a male donor with esophageal squamous cell carcinoma.

The CDR3 DNA is TGTGCCAGCAACTCGGGGCGAATGGATGAGCAGTTCTTC. Its protein is CASNSGRMDEQFF. The chain carries TRBV11-3 and TRBJ2-1; D possibly matches TRBD1 or TRBD2 (5 bases each). Per the germline V gene, CDR1 is SGHNT and CDR2 is YENEEA. Trimming shortened V by 7 bases and J by 8 bases, and 15 bases separated the two germline ends. This CDR3 region has 13 residues.

This clonotype was counted between two and nine times. V is TRBV7-3 and J is TRBJ2-2, with TRBD1 as a possible D gene (5 bases). With 4 bases removed from V and 5 bases from J, the gap between germline ends came to 8 bases. This CDR3 has 13 residues. Looked up from germline, CDR1 is SGHTA and CDR2 is FQGTGA. The CDR3 DNA reads as TGTGCCAGCAGCTCACAGGTGACCGGGGAGCTGTTTTTT. Translating gives CASSSQVTGELFF.

A word on this clonotype: This likely comes from a read error, as the CDR3 has no conserved phenylalanine or tryptophan at its end. No DNA is shown, since the ends of the CDR3 on it are uncertain; the CDR3 is the one TCRdb lists. The CDR3 loop is CASRGIQYGYTFGS. V usage is TRBV6-1 and J usage is TRBJ2-7. The CDR3 sequence runs 14 residues, both termini included. Germline CDR1 is MNHNS and CDR2 is SASEGT.

The chain recombines TRBV7-9 with TRBJ2-1, with TRBD1 matching 9 bases. CDR3 length equals 18 residues. Germline V gene sequence: CDR1 SEHNR, CDR2 FQNEAQ (reference sequence). Trimming removed 4 bases from V and 10 bases from J; junction bases left unmatched: 20. DNA for the CDR3: TGTGCCAGCAGCTCCACCCTCGGTGGGACAGGGACAGGAGGGGAGCAGTTCTTC. This sequence encodes CASSSTLGGTGTGGEQFF.

As regards this clonotype: One end of the junction is discordant with germline, which a read error may explain. In DNA form, the CDR3 reads TGTGCCAACAGTTACTCCAGGGGTAATGAGCAGTTCTTC. Its translation: CANSYSRGNEQFF. This chain connects TRBV6-6 to TRBJ2-5; D perhaps matches TRBD1 (6 bases). The end of the DNA is better explained by TRBJ2-1, so the J call may be wrong. The CDR3 totals 13 residues. Per germline, CDR1 MNHNY and CDR2 SVGAGI (reference sequence).

This clonotype was counted between two and nine times. The gene calls are TRBV10-2 and TRBJ2-5; a possible D gene is TRBD1 (5 bases). Trimming stripped 6 bases from V and 1 base from J, with 9 bases between. The CDR3 runs to 13 residues. Germline V lookup: CDR1 WSHSY, CDR2 SAAADI. The CDR3 DNA reads TGCGCCAGCAGCAGACAGCGCCAAGAGACCCAGTACTTC. Protein: CASSRQRQETQYF.

V gene TRBV12-3 or TRBV12-4 combines with J gene TRBJ2-5, with 9 bases lining up with TRBD1. The CDR3 runs to 14 residues. Trimming at V came to 3 bases and at J to 4 bases, leaving 3 bases not matched to a gene. CDR3 DNA: TGTGCCAGCAGTTTGTGGGGACAGGGAGAGACCCAGTACTTC. Protein product: CASSLWGQGETQYF.

The chain carries TRBV27 and TRBJ1-1; the D is unclear. The J call is doubtful: the DNA matches TRBJ1-6 better. This CDR3 comprises 15 residues. CDR1 is MNHEY, CDR2 SMNVEV, per germline (reference sequence). The CDR3 reads CASKTFDSYNSPLHF. The CDR3 DNA sequence: TGTGCCAGCAAAACCTTCGACTCCTATAATTCACCCCTCCACTTT.

The rearrangement joins TRBV7-2 to TRBJ2-3, with a weak D call TRBD2 (5 bases). The CDR3 has 14 amino acids. Germline V CDR1 and CDR2: SGHTA, FQGNSA. V lost 4 bases and J lost 0, with 8 bases in between. In DNA, the CDR3 is TGTGCCAGCAGCTCGGACTCGAGCACAGATACGCAGTATTTT. This translates into CASSSDSSTDTQYF.

The table lists this clonotype with a count of one. This chain connects TRBV10-3 to TRBJ2-1, with 16 bases lining up with TRBD2. V lost 4 bases to trimming and J lost 0 bases; unmatched junction nucleotides: 6. CDR3 length equals 19 residues. Germline CDR1 reads ENHRY; CDR2 reads SYGVKD. The CDR3 sequence is CAISGGLAGGTSSYNEQFF. CDR3 DNA: TGTGCCATCAGTGGGGGACTAGCGGGAGGGACGAGCTCCTACAATGAGCAGTTCTTC.

The chain employs TRBV7-2 and TRBJ2-6; TRBD2 aligns across 7 bases. The end of the DNA aligns better with TRBJ2-7, so the J call may be wrong. Per the germline V gene, CDR1 is SGHTA and CDR2 is FQGNSA. CDR3 length: 17 amino acids. CDR3 sequence reads: CASSVLYGLEGSHEQYF. The CDR3 DNA sequence: TGTGCCAGCAGCGTCCTATACGGACTAGAAGGCAGCCACGAGCAGTACTTC.

The rearrangement joins TRBV10-1 to TRBJ2-7; possible D gene TRBD1, 6 bases. Gene TRBJ2-5 matches the end of the DNA better, so the J call may be wrong. Germline-derived CDR1 and CDR2 are WNHNN and SYGVQD (reference sequence). This CDR3 has 14 amino acids. CDR3 region: CASSRDTDQETQYF. The CDR3 nucleotides are TGCGCCAGCAGTCGGGACACCGACCAAGAGACCCAGTACTTC.

The chain joins TRBV6-8 to TRBJ2-5; D is unclear. This CDR3 region has 14 residues. V lost 7 bases and J lost 2, with 14 bases in between. Germline CDR1 is MNHGY and CDR2 is SAAAGT. The CDR3 sequence: CASTPLAGQETQYF. The CDR3 coding sequence is TGTGCCAGCACCCCGCTGGCAGGACAAGAGACCCAGTACTTC.

The chain combines TRBV27 with TRBJ1-1; TRBD1 might be the D (5 bases). The CDR3 contains 16 residues. Trimming removed 1 base from V and 6 bases from J, with 18 bases in between. From germline, CDR1 is MNHEY and CDR2 SMNVEV (reference sequence). In DNA form, the CDR3 reads TGTGCCAGCAGTTTATGGGGTCGAGGGGCGAGGGCTGAAGCTTTCTTT. Translated, it gives CASSLWGRGARAEAFF.

There are a few counts of this clonotype. The V gene is TRBV11-3, the J gene TRBJ2-2; D may be TRBD1 or TRBD2 (5 bases each). Germline values: CDR1 SGHNT, CDR2 YENEEA. The CDR3 is 12 residues long. Deletions cut 8 bases from V and 4 bases from J, with 8 bases between. In nucleotides, the CDR3 is TGTGCCAGCGAGGGGAGCACCGGGGAGCTGTTTTTT. This encodes CASEGSTGELFF.

This clonotype was seen at least ten times. V is TRBV6-1 and J is TRBJ2-1, with 7 bases aligning to TRBD2. Germline V gene data show CDR1 as MNHNS and CDR2 as SASEGT. The trim removed 6 bases at V and 3 bases at J, leaving 8 bases unmatched. The CDR3 totals 15 residues. DNA of the CDR3: TGTGCCAGCAGAGGACTAGTCCCTCTCTACAATGAGCAGTTCTTC. Amino acids: CASRGLVPLYNEQFF.

This clonotype occurred many times. V is TRBV28 and J is TRBJ2-7, with D tentatively TRBD2 (6 bases). V lost 2 bases, J lost 6 bases, and 14 bases lay in between. This CDR3 is 14 amino acids long. Germline V CDR1 and CDR2: MDHEN, SYDVKM. In nucleotides, the CDR3 is TGTGCCAGCAGTTTAGGGGGGTGGGGCCTCGAGCAGTACTTC. Encoded protein: CASSLGGWGLEQYF.